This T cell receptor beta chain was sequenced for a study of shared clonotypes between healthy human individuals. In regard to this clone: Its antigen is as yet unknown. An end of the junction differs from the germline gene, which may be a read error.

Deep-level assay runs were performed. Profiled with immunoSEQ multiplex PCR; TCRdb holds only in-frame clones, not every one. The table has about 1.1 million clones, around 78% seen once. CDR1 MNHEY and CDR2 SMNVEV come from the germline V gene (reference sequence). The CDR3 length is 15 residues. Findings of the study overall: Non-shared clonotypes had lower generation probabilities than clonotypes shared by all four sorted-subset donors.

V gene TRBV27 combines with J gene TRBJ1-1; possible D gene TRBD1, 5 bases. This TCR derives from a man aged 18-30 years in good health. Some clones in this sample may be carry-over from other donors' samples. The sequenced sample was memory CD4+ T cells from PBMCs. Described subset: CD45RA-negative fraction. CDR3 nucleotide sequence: TGTGCCAACAGTTCCCACCAGACAGTTAACACTGAAGCTTTCTTT. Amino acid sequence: CANSSHQTVNTEAFF.